The source of this T cell receptor (beta chain) is a study of blood T cell repertoires in COVID-19. Study overall: Acute and convalescent COVID-19 samples came from the United States, Italy and Spain. Sample material is recorded as cDNA or gDNA derived from T cells, B-cell-depleted T cells, or PBMCs.

Original processing methods: Scientists estimated how many nucleated cells there were by amplifying reference gene primers. Sequencing used immunoSEQ multiplex PCR; TCRdb keeps in-frame clones, though not all of them. The DNA gave D and trimming, while V, J and clone size come from that table. Among 35,000 to 50,000 clones listed, approximately 90% were seen once. In its sample, this clone is medium-sized. The germline V gene encodes CDR1 MNHNY and CDR2 SVGAGI (reference sequence). Trimming left V 0 bases short and J 0 bases short, with 5 bases between. The CDR3 has 14 residues. The sequenced material came from peripheral blood. The rearrangement joins TRBV6-6 to TRBJ1-1; D gene unclear. The TCR was taken from a human donor in a cohort sampled during active COVID-19. CDR3 residues: CASSYSEMNTEAFF. CDR3 DNA: TGTGCCAGCAGTTACTCAGAGATGAACACTGAAGCTTTCTTT.